This T cell receptor beta chain is from a study of control samples from healthy donors and cancer patients. The trim removed 2 bases at V and 3 bases at J, leaving 6 bases unmatched. The CDR3 has 16 amino acids. Germline CDR1 and CDR2: SGHKS and YYEKEE (reference sequence). The data were produced by immunoSEQ multiplex PCR, yet TCRdb's version contains in-frame clones alone and is incomplete. The sample shows 100,000 to 150,000 clones, over 80% of them seen only once. The chain links TRBV5-5 to TRBJ2-2; 8 bases match TRBD1. Material: PBMCs. The receptor was derived from an elderly man with head and neck cancer. The CDR3 reads CASSFNQGAHTGELFF. In nucleotides, the CDR3 is TGTGCCAGCAGCTTTAATCAGGGGGCCCACACCGGGGAGCTGTTTTTT.